The 17 T cell receptor beta chains below were found in one sample sequenced in a study of T cell responses to AZD1222 COVID-19 vaccine. The protocol was immunoSEQ multiplex PCR, while the TCRdb copy is restricted to in-frame clones and leaves out a portion. The data contain around 79,000 clones, 70% to 90% of them singletons. The specimen was peripheral blood, collected on day 0 of AZD1222 vaccination. These receptors were obtained from an adult in good health.

The chain has TRBV4-2 and TRBJ2-7; 7 nucleotides match TRBD2. With 4 bases clipped from V and 5 bases from J, the junction kept 17 bases outside the gene matches. Germline CDR1 LGHNA, CDR2 YNFKEQ. CDR3 length equals 17 residues. The CDR3 nucleotides read TGTGCCAGCAGCCCTATTCCCAAGCGGGAAGGGCGAAACGAGCAGTACTTC. It encodes CASSPIPKREGRNEQYF.

This rearrangement joins TRBV18 to TRBJ2-3; 13 bases map to TRBD2. Germline CDR1 is KGHSH and CDR2 is LQKENI. The J segment lost 8 bases and the V segment lost 6 bases, leaving 11 bases of the junction unmatched. The CDR3 runs to 16 residues. CDR3 amino acids: CASSPSPGTSGITQYF. CDR3 DNA: TGTGCCAGCTCCCCTTCTCCCGGGACTAGCGGGATTACGCAGTATTTT.

This clone was counted a single time. The chain is built from TRBV5-1 and TRBJ2-1; 15 bases align to TRBD2. Germline V lookup: CDR1 SGHRS, CDR2 YFSETQ. The CDR3 runs 16 residues. Unmatched junction bases numbered 2, after V lost 3 bases and J lost 4 bases. The CDR3 DNA follows: TGCGCCAGCAGCTCAGGACTAGCGGGAGGGTACAATGAGCAGTTCTTC. Its protein product is CASSSGLAGGYNEQFF. The whole variable domain, filled in from reference TRBV5-1 and TRBJ2-1, reads KAGVTQTPRYLIKTRGQQVTLSCSPISGHRSVSWYQQTPGQGLQFLFEYFSETQRNKGNFPGRFSGRQFSNSRSEMNVSTLELGDSALYLCASSSGLAGGYNEQFFGPGTRLTVL.

The chain links TRBV3-1 (or the pseudogene TRBV3-2) to TRBJ1-2, with a tentative D call TRBD1 (5 bases). Germline values: CDR1 LGHDT, CDR2 YNNKEL (reference sequence). The CDR3 loop spans 14 amino acids. V lost 0 bases, J lost 7 bases, and 12 bases lay in between. The CDR3 region is CASSQEGGVGGYTF. Here the CDR3 DNA reads TGTGCCAGCAGCCAAGAAGGAGGGGTCGGTGGCTACACCTTC.

V usage is TRBV6-5 and J usage is TRBJ2-7; the D gene is possibly TRBD2 (6 bases). V lost 7 bases and J 2 bases, leaving 9 bases between the germline ends. The CDR3 loop spans 12 amino acids. The germline V gene has CDR1 MNHEY and CDR2 SVGAGI. The CDR3 loop is CASTGGTYEQYF. The CDR3, as DNA: TGTGCCAGCACTGGCGGGACCTACGAGCAGTACTTC.

This chain joins TRBV19 and TRBJ1-2; no clear D. Germline V gene data show CDR1 as LNHDA and CDR2 as SQIVND (reference sequence). The CDR3 totals 14 residues. V was shortened by 1 base and J by 2 bases, with 8 bases between the two germline ends. CDR3 DNA sequence: TGTGCCAGTAGTATAGTTGCAAGCAACTATGGCTACACCTTC. Protein sequence: CASSIVASNYGYTF.

The J gene is TRBJ2-5, the V gene TRBV7-3, with D hard to call. V was shortened by 4 bases and J by 0 bases, with 6 bases between the two germline ends. The CDR3 is 13 amino acids. Germline assignment: CDR1 SGHTA and CDR2 FQGTGA. CDR3 region: CASSSEYQETQYF. The CDR3 coding sequence is TGTGCCAGCAGCTCCGAGTACCAAGAGACCCAGTACTTC.

The chain carries TRBV30 and TRBJ2-1; 7 bases are shared with TRBD2. The V and J ends lost 4 bases and 2 bases, in that order; junction bases with no gene match: 8. The CDR3 is 15 residues long. Germline lookup yields CDR1 GTSNPN and CDR2 SVGIG (reference sequence). The CDR3 spells CAWIGGGITYNEQFF. In nucleotides, the CDR3 is TGTGCCTGGATCGGCGGGGGAATCACCTACAATGAGCAGTTCTTC.

The chain couples TRBV7-3 to TRBJ1-1; 8 nucleotides line up with TRBD1. Trimming cost V 5 bases and J 2 bases; bases outside gene matches: 4. Germline values: CDR1 SGHTA, CDR2 FQGTGA. The CDR3 has 14 residues. DNA for the CDR3: TGTGCCAGCAGCCAAGGACAGGGCAACACTGAAGCTTTCTTT. It specifies CASSQGQGNTEAFF.

This clone was seen once. This chain links TRBV30 with TRBJ1-1, with D possibly being TRBD1 (5 bases). Germline CDR1 reads GTSNPN; CDR2 reads SVGIG (reference sequence). Between the trimmed V and J ends, which lost 4 bases and 3 bases, there was a span of 9 bases. The CDR3 length is 12 residues. The CDR3 here is CAWTLGDTEAFF. As DNA, the CDR3 is TGTGCCTGGACTCTGGGGGACACTGAAGCTTTCTTT.

A note on this clone: Other nucleotide sequences from this sample produce the same CDR3. The chain joins TRBV6-2 or TRBV6-3 to TRBJ1-2; 8 bases are shared with TRBD1. The CDR3 spans 12 residues. V shed 5 bases and J 4 bases; nucleotides not matched to a gene: 0. Germline values: CDR1 MNHEY, CDR2 SVGEGT. The chain's CDR3 is CASSGQGYGYTF. CDR3 bases: TGTGCCAGCAGTGGACAGGGCTATGGCTACACCTTC.

The chain couples TRBV4-1 to TRBJ1-1; no reliable D call. Between the trimmed V and J ends, which lost 4 bases and 0 bases, there was a span of 27 bases. The CDR3 has 20 amino acids. CDR1 MGHRA and CDR2 YSYEKL come from the germline V gene. This CDR3 reads CASSRPRVQEGFGVNTEAFF. CDR3 DNA: TGCGCCAGCAGCCGCCCTAGGGTGCAGGAGGGTTTTGGCGTGAACACTGAAGCTTTCTTT.

As for this clone: Other nucleotide sequences in the sample specify the same CDR3. The gene calls are TRBV7-2 and TRBJ1-1; 7 positions agree with TRBD1. Germline-derived CDR1 and CDR2 are SGHTA and FQGNSA. The J segment lost 5 bases and the V segment lost 3 bases, leaving 3 bases of the junction unmatched. The CDR3 length is 13 residues. Written as DNA, the CDR3 is TGTGCCAGCAGCTTGACAGGGAATACTGAAGCTTTCTTT. Protein product: CASSLTGNTEAFF.

This clone was counted a single time. The chain joins TRBV7-9 to TRBJ2-2; D perhaps matches TRBD2 (6 bases). Trimming pared 10 bases from V and 0 bases from J, leaving 12 bases between. This CDR3 contains 14 residues. CDR1 is SEHNR and CDR2 is FQNEAQ in the germline V gene (reference sequence). CDR3 DNA sequence: TGTGCCACCCTTAGCGGAACGAACACCGGGGAGCTGTTTTTT. Its protein is CATLSGTNTGELFF.

The V gene is TRBV2, the J gene TRBJ1-1; no definite D call. The length of the CDR3 is 14 residues. CDR1 and CDR2 (germline): SNHLY, FYNNEI. Trimming stripped 6 bases from V and 4 bases from J, with 15 bases between. The CDR3: CASRNPGAVTEAFF. The CDR3 DNA reads as TGTGCCAGCAGGAATCCTGGAGCCGTCACTGAAGCTTTCTTT. The full variable domain, in which reference TRBV2 and TRBJ1-1 provide the parts outside the CDR3, is EPEVTQTPSHQVTQMGQEVILRCVPISNHLYFYWYRQILGQKVEFLVSFYNNEISEKSEIFDDQFSVERPDGSNFTLKIRSTKLEDSAMYFCASRNPGAVTEAFFGQGTRLTVV.

The rearrangement links TRBV18 to TRBJ1-3; D is ambiguous. Germline CDR1 reads KGHSH; CDR2 reads LQKENI. The CDR3 is 17 amino acids. V dropped 6 bases and J dropped 0 bases, with 18 bases sitting between them. The CDR3 reads CASSLTNTVLSGNTIYF. CDR3 nucleotide sequence: TGTGCCAGCTCGCTCACAAATACAGTACTCTCTGGAAACACCATATATTTT. The entire variable domain, with the rest obtained from reference TRBV18 and TRBJ1-3, is as follows: NAGVMQNPRHLVRRRGQEARLRCSPMKGHSHVYWYRQLPEEGLKFMVYLQKENIIDESGMPKERFSAEFPKEGPSILRIQQVVRGDSAAYFCASSLTNTVLSGNTIYFGEGSWLTVV.

The chain is built from TRBV28 and TRBJ1-1; D is unclear. V was cut by 6 bases and J by 0 bases, with 11 bases left in between. CDR1 and CDR2 from the germline V gene are MDHEN and SYDVKM. The CDR3 extends over 14 amino acids. The CDR3: CASSPEALNTEAFF. The CDR3 DNA follows: TGTGCCAGCAGCCCCGAGGCTTTGAACACTGAAGCTTTCTTT.